This paragraph reports one T cell receptor (beta chain). What it binds is not known. This CDR3 region has 14 residues. Trimming took 7 bases from V and 2 from J, leaving 14 bases between them. CDR1 is ENHRY and CDR2 is SYGVKD in the germline V gene. The sample originates from a study of PD-1 blockade in classical Hodgkin lymphoma. Whole-study findings and limits: Lower baseline TCR diversity was reported for newly diagnosed patients than for healthy donors. Newly diagnosed and completely responding patients shared comparable baseline diversity.

All patients relapsed after autologous stem cell transplantation, and brentuximab vedotin exposure varied. TCRdb's table, derived via immunoSEQ multiplex PCR, lists solely in-frame clones and lacks some. The top ten clones hold around 20% of a sample with about 24,000 clones, 81% of them seen once. This clonotype was sampled from a human donor with classical Hodgkin lymphoma. The V and J genes are TRBV10-3 and TRBJ2-5; D tentatively fits TRBD1 or TRBD2 (5 bases each). Sequenced here: peripheral blood mononuclear cells (PBMCs), sampled before the second cycle of nivolumab. In nucleotides, the CDR3 is TGTGCCATCACCCAGGGTCCGGGACAAGAGACCCAGTACTTC. Amino acid sequence: CAITQGPGQETQYF.